The 18 T cell receptor beta chains below come from one sample, sequenced in a study of blood T cell repertoires in COVID-19. Method: immunoSEQ multiplex PCR; TCRdb's copy keeps in-frame clones and lacks some. The sample lists 40,000 to 55,000 clones, around nine tenths occurring once. The specimen sequenced was peripheral blood. These receptors were obtained from a human donor in a cohort sampled during active COVID-19.

The chain combines TRBV5-6 with TRBJ1-6, with a weak D call TRBD1 (5 bases). Germline assignment: CDR1 SGHDT and CDR2 YYEEEE. This CDR3 is 17 amino acids long. The germline V and J ends were trimmed by 2 bases and 18 bases, with 30 bases remaining between them. The CDR3 DNA sequence: TGTGCCAGCAGCTTCCTCGACGTTACCGAGGGAGGGCCAGGGCCCCACTTT. Its protein product is CASSFLDVTEGGPGPHF.

The chain has TRBV13 and TRBJ2-3; 11 nucleotides line up with TRBD2. V lost 3 bases and J lost 2; bases outside the gene matches: 4. Germline CDR1 and CDR2: PRHDT and FYEKMQ (reference sequence). The CDR3 loop spans 16 amino acids. The CDR3 here is CASSFATSGDTDTQYF. CDR3 bases: TGTGCCAGCAGCTTCGCGACTAGCGGGGACACAGATACGCAGTATTTT.

The V gene is TRBV3-1 (or the pseudogene TRBV3-2), the J gene TRBJ2-3; D is perhaps TRBD2 (7 bases). CDR3 size: 14 residues. V was trimmed by 7 bases and J by 4 bases, leaving 15 bases between them. Germline CDR1 reads LGHDT; CDR2 reads YNNKEL (reference sequence). CDR3 amino acids: CASTRGGFADTQYF. The CDR3 nucleotides are TGTGCCAGCACGAGGGGGGGGTTTGCAGATACGCAGTATTTT.

This clone was observed a few times. This chain joins TRBV28 and TRBJ1-1, with a tentative D call TRBD1 (6 bases). Trimming shortened V by 6 bases and J by 2 bases, and 13 bases separated the two germline ends. CDR3 length equals 14 residues. Looked up from germline, CDR1 is MDHEN and CDR2 is SYDVKM. The CDR3 DNA follows: TGTGCCAGCAGGGGACCGGGACACAACACTGAAGCTTTCTTT. Encoded protein: CASRGPGHNTEAFF.

V is TRBV4-1 and J is TRBJ2-1, with 11 bases fitting TRBD2. Germline V lookup: CDR1 MGHRA, CDR2 YSYEKL. V lost 4 bases and J lost 7; bases outside the gene matches: 12. The CDR3 extends over 17 amino acids. The CDR3: CASSRGALAGGSNEQFF. Written as DNA, the CDR3 is TGCGCCAGCAGCCGAGGGGCCCTAGCGGGGGGTTCTAATGAGCAGTTCTTC.

The chain links TRBV13 to TRBJ1-1; 9 bases align to TRBD1. From germline, CDR1 is PRHDT and CDR2 FYEKMQ (reference sequence). Losses at the gene ends were 1 base for V and 5 bases for J; bases not matched to a gene: 2. The CDR3 covers 14 residues. For the CDR3, the DNA is TGTGCCAGCAGCTTAGAGACAGGGGGGACTGAAGCTTTCTTT. It encodes CASSLETGGTEAFF.

V and J are TRBV27 and TRBJ2-5, with D perhaps matching TRBD2 (7 bases). This CDR3 has 15 residues. V lost 7 bases and J 1 base, leaving 16 bases between the germline ends. Germline CDR1 and CDR2: MNHEY and SMNVEV (reference sequence). The CDR3: CASTPGRGRQETQYF. CDR3 sequence (DNA): TGTGCCAGCACCCCGGGGCGGGGGCGCCAAGAGACCCAGTACTTC.

The chain is built from TRBV4-1 and TRBJ1-1; 8 bases fit TRBD1. There are 16 residues in the CDR3. Germline CDR1 reads MGHRA; CDR2 reads YSYEKL. Unmatched junction bases numbered 5, after V lost 1 base and J lost 1 base. The DNA for the CDR3 is TGCGCCAGCAGCCAAGCTAGGGGGACAGGGAACACTGAAGCTTTCTTT. Protein: CASSQARGTGNTEAFF.

V and J are TRBV6-5 and TRBJ1-2; the match to TRBD1 covers 7 bases. Germline CDR1 is MNHEY and CDR2 is SVGAGI. V lost 7 bases, J lost 7 bases, and 9 bases stayed unmatched. The CDR3 spans 13 residues. CDR3 nucleotide sequence: TGTGCCAGCAATCGACAGGGCGTTGTTGGCTACACCTTC. It encodes CASNRQGVVGYTF.

The V and J genes are TRBV19 and TRBJ2-7; D is unresolved. Germline loops: CDR1 LNHDA, CDR2 SQIVND (reference sequence). This CDR3 has 16 residues. V was clipped by 1 base and J by 4 bases, with 17 bases between them. DNA for the CDR3: TGTGCCAGTAGTATAGTGCCCGATCCTATAAATTACGAGCAGTACTTC. Its protein is CASSIVPDPINYEQYF.

The chain links TRBV18 to TRBJ1-6; TRBD1 agrees at 7 bases. V dropped 6 bases and J dropped 7; count of bases not matched to a gene: 3. CDR3 length: 13 amino acids. The germline CDR1 and CDR2 sequences are KGHSH and LQKENI. CDR3: CASSGQSNSPLHF. In DNA form, the CDR3 reads TGTGCCAGCTCGGGACAGTCGAATTCACCCCTCCACTTT.

The chain employs TRBV3-1 (or the pseudogene TRBV3-2) and TRBJ2-7; 10 bases are shared with TRBD1. J lost 5 bases, V lost 1 base, and 5 bases had no gene match. This CDR3 region has 15 residues. The germline gives CDR1 LGHDT, CDR2 YNNKEL (reference sequence). The CDR3 sequence is CASSQGQGAGDEQYF. The CDR3 DNA follows: TGTGCCAGCAGCCAAGGACAGGGGGCTGGGGACGAGCAGTACTTC.

This chain links TRBV2 with TRBJ2-7; no reliable D call. Germline CDR1 and CDR2: SNHLY and FYNNEI. Trimming removed 0 bases at V and 5 bases at J, with 11 bases between. The CDR3 spans 14 residues. The CDR3 protein is CASSEAASYHEQYF. Here the CDR3 DNA reads TGTGCCAGCAGTGAAGCAGCGAGTTACCACGAGCAGTACTTC.

J is TRBJ2-7 and V is TRBV15; 9 bases agree with TRBD1. CDR1 is LNHNV, CDR2 YYDKDF, per germline (reference sequence). V lost 6 bases to trimming and J lost 5 bases; unmatched junction nucleotides: 2. The CDR3 is 12 residues long. CDR3 protein: CATRGQGDEQYF. CDR3 coding DNA: TGTGCCACCAGGGGACAGGGCGACGAGCAGTACTTC.

The chain has TRBV4-2 and TRBJ1-6, with 10 positions matching TRBD1. The CDR3 covers 14 residues. Germline assignment: CDR1 LGHNA and CDR2 YNFKEQ. V was clipped by 3 bases and J by 10 bases; unmatched bases: 3. CDR3 DNA sequence: TGTGCCAGCAGCCAGACAGGGGGCAGGTCACCCCTCCACTTT. This gives the protein CASSQTGGRSPLHF.

The rearrangement links TRBV6-5 to TRBJ1-2; 9 bases are shared with TRBD1. The CDR3 contains 14 residues. V lost 7 bases to trimming and J lost 5 bases; unmatched junction nucleotides: 8. Looked up from germline, CDR1 is MNHEY and CDR2 is SVGAGI. The CDR3 spells CASTDRDREYGYTF. The CDR3, as DNA: TGTGCCAGCACCGACCGGGACAGGGAATATGGCTACACCTTC.

The CDR3 coding sequence is TGTGCCAGCAGCTTGCGGGTGGGGGCTCCGGGGGATACGCAGTATTTT. Translation gives CASSLRVGAPGDTQYF. The chain has TRBV7-8 and TRBJ2-3, with D possibly being TRBD1 (6 bases). Trimming took off 3 bases at V and 6 bases at J, with 19 bases between the two ends. Germline V gene sequence: CDR1 SGHVS, CDR2 FQNEAQ. The CDR3 spans 16 residues.

The chain carries TRBV7-9 and TRBJ1-1, with D tentatively TRBD1 (6 bases). CDR1 and CDR2 from the germline V gene are SEHNR and FQNEAQ (reference sequence). Trimming took 5 bases from V and 5 from J, leaving 15 bases between them. The CDR3 is made up of 14 amino acids. The CDR3 DNA reads TGTGCCAGCAGCCCAGATACCACAGGGACTGAAGCTTTCTTT. Its translation: CASSPDTTGTEAFF.